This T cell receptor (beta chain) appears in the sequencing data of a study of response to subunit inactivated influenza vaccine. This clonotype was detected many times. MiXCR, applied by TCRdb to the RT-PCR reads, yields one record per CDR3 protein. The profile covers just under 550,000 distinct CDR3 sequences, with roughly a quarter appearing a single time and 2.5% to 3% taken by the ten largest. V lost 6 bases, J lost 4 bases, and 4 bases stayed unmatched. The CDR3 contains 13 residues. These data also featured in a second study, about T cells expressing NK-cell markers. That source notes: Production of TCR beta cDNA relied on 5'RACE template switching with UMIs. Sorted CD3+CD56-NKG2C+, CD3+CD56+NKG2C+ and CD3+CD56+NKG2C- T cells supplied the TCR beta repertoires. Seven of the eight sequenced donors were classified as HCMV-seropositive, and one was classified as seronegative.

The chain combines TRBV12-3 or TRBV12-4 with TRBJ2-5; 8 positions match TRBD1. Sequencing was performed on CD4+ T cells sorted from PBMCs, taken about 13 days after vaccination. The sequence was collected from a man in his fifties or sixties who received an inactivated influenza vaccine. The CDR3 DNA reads TGTGCCAGCAGCCCGGACAGGGTAGAGACCCAGTACTTC. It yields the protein CASSPDRVETQYF.